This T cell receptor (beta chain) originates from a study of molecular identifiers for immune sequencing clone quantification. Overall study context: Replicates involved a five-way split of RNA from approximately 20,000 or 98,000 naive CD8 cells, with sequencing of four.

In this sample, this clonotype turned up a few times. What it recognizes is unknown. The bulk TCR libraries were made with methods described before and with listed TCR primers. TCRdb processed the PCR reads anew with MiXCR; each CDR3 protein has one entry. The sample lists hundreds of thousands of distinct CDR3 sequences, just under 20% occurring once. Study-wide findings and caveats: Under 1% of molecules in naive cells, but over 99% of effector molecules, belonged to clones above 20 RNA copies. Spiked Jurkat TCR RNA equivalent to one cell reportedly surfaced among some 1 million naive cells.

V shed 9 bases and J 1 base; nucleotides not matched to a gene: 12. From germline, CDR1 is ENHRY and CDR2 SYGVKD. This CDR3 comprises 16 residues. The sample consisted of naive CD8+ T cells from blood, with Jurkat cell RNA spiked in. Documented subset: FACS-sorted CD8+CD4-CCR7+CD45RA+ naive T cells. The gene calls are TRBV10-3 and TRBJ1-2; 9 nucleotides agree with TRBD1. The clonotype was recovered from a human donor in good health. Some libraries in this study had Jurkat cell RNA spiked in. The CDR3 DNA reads TGTGCCATATATGGGGGACAGGGCCATAGTAACTATGGCTACACCTTC. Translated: CAIYGGQGHSNYGYTF.